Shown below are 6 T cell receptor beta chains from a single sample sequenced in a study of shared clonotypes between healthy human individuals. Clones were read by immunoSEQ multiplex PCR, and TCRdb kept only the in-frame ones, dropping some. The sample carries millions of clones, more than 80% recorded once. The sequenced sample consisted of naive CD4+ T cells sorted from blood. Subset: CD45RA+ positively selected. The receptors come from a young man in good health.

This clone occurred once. In DNA, the CDR3 is TGTGCCAGCAGTTTTGGGGTCGACAGGGGGCACACTGAAGCTTTCTTT. Translating gives CASSFGVDRGHTEAFF. The chain uses TRBV28 and TRBJ1-1; 10 bases are a match to TRBD1. The CDR3 sequence is 16 residues long. The J segment lost 3 bases and the V segment lost 3 bases, leaving 7 bases of the junction unmatched. The germline V gene encodes CDR1 MDHEN and CDR2 SYDVKM.

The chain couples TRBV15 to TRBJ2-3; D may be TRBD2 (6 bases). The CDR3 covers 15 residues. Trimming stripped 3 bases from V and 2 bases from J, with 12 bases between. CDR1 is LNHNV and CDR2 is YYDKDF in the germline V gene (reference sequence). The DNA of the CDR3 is TGTGCCACCAGCAGGGGGGGAGGTATCACAGATACGCAGTATTTT. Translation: CATSRGGGITDTQYF.

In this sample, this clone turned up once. The CDR3 DNA follows: TGCAGTGTCAAAAGGGGGACTGAAGCTTTCTTT. Translated, it gives CSVKRGTEAFF. The rearrangement links TRBV20-1 to TRBJ1-1, with D maybe TRBD1 (6 bases). V was pared by 7 bases and J by 5 bases, with 11 bases between. In germline, CDR1 is DFQATT, CDR2 SNEGSKA (reference sequence). The length of the CDR3 is 11 residues.

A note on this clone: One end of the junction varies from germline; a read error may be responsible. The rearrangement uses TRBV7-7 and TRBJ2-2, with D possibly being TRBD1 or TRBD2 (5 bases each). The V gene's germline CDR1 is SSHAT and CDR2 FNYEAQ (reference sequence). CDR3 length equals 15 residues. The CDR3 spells CASSKGAGTTGELFF. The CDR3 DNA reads TGTGCTAGCAGCAAAGGAGCAGGGACCACCGGGGAGCTGTTTTTT.

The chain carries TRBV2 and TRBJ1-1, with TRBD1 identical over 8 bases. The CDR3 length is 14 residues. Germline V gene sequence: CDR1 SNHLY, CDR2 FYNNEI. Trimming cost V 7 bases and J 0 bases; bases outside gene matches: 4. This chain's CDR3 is CASTLTGVNTEAFF. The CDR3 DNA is TGTGCCAGCACCTTGACAGGGGTGAACACTGAAGCTTTCTTT.

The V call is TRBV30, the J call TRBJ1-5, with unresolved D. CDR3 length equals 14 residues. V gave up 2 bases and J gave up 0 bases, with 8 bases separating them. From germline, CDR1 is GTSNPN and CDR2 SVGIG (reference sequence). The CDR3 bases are TGTGCCTGGAGTTACAAGGGTAGCAATCAGCCCCAGCATTTT. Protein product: CAWSYKGSNQPQHF.